This TCR beta chain derives from a study of spatial heterogeneity in lung cancer. Looking at the study overall: Detected sequences consistently included more beta-chain ones than alpha-chain ones.

This clonotype was seen at least ten times. Noted time point: sample taken at primary tumor resection. Whole RNA from tumor, nontumor lung or frozen PBMC was sequenced unsorted. TCRdb redid the calling of the 5' RACE reads with MiXCR, one entry per CDR3 protein. The table includes about 36,000 distinct CDR3 sequences, roughly 5.5% detected once. The CDR3 is 15 amino acids. Trimming took off 1 base at V and 0 bases at J, with 7 bases between the two ends. CDR1 LGHNT and CDR2 FRNRAP come from the germline V gene. The V and J genes are TRBV12-5 and TRBJ1-5; no clear D. The origin of this receptor is a female donor with early-stage non-small cell lung cancer. The starting material was PBMCs, obtained at surgery. The CDR3, as DNA: TGTGCTAGTGGTTTGGAAGAGTATAGCAATCAGCCCCAGCATTTT. It encodes CASGLEEYSNQPQHF.